What follows describes a single T cell receptor (beta chain). The data stem from a study of blood T cell repertoires in COVID-19. Authors' methods: Amplified reference gene primers provided the basis for estimating nucleated cell counts. Some clones are missing from TCRdb's copy, which holds only in-frame ones; the method was immunoSEQ multiplex PCR. V, J and clone size are taken as reported in that table, and D and trimming were inferred from the DNA itself. The sample has 300,000 to 400,000 clones, around four fifths seen once. The CDR3 has 15 residues. Sequencing was performed on peripheral blood. The chain uses TRBV12-2 and TRBJ2-2; the table calls TRBD1, which could not be checked here. TRBV12-2 constitutes a pseudogene. The clonotype originates from a man aged 30 to 45 with active or convalescent COVID-19. CDR3 region: CASRLVGGAAGELFF. CDR3 DNA sequence: TGTGCAAGTCGCTTAGTAGGGGGCGCCGCCGGGGAGCTGTTTTTT.